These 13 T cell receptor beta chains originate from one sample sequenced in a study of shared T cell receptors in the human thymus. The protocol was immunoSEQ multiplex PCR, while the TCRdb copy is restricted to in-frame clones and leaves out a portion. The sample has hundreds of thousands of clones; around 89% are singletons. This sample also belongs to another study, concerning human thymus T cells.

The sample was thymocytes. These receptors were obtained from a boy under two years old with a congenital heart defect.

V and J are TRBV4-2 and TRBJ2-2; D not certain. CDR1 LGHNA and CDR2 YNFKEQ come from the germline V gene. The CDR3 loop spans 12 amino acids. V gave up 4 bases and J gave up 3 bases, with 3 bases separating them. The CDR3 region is CASSPDTGELFF. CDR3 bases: TGTGCCAGCAGCCCTGACACCGGGGAGCTGTTTTTT.

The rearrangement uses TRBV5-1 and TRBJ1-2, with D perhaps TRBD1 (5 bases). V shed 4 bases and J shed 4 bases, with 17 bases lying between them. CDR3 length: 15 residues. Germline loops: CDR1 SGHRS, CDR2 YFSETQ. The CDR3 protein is CASSLLSPGGYGYTF. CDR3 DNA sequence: TGCGCCAGCAGCCTCCTGTCTCCCGGGGGCTATGGCTACACCTTC.

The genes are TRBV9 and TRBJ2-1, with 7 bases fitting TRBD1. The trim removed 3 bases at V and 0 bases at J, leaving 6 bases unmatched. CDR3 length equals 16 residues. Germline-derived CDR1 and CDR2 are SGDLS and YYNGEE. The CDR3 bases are TGTGCCAGCAGCGGATCAACAGGGGCCTCCTACAATGAGCAGTTCTTC. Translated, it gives CASSGSTGASYNEQFF.

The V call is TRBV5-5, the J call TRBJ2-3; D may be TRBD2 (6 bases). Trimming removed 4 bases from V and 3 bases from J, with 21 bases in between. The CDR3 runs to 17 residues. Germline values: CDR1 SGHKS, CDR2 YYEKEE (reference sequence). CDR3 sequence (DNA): TGTGCCAGCAGCGGGGCCGTCGGGGGAGATGGAACAGATACGCAGTATTTT. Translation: CASSGAVGGDGTDTQYF.

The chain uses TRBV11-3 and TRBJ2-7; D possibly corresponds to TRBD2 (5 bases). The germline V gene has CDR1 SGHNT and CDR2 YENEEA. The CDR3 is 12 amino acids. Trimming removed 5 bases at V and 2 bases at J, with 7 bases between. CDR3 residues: CASSPGTYEQYF. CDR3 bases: TGTGCCAGCAGCCCCGGGACCTACGAGCAGTACTTC.

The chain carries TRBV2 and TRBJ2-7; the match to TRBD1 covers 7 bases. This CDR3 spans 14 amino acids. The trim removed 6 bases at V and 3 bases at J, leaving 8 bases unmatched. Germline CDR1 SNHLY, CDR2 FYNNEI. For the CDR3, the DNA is TGTGCCAGCAGGGCATGGACAGGTAGCTACGAGCAGTACTTC. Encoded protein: CASRAWTGSYEQYF.

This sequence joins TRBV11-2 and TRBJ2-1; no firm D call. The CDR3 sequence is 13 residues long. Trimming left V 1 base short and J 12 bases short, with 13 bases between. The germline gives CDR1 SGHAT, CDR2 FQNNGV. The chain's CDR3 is CASSLAAGFVQFF. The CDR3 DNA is TGTGCCAGCAGCTTAGCCGCAGGATTCGTGCAGTTCTTC.

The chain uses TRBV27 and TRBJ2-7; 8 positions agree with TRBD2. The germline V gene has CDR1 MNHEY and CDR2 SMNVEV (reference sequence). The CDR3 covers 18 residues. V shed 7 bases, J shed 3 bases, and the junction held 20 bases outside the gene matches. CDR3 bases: TGTGCCAGCACAAAACTTAGCGGGATTAAAGGACACTACTACGAGCAGTACTTC. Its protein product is CASTKLSGIKGHYYEQYF.

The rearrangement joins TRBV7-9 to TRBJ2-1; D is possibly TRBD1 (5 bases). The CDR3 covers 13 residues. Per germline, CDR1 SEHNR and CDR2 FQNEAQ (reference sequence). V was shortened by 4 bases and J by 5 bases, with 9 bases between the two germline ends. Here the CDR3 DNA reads TGTGCCAGCAGCTCAAGACAGAACAATGAGCAGTTCTTC. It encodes CASSSRQNNEQFF.

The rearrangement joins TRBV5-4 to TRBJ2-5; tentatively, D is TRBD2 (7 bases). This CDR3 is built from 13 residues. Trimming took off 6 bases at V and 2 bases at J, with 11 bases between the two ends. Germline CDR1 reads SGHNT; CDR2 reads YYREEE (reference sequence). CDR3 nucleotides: TGTGCCAGCAAAGGGGGGGCTCAAGAGACCCAGTACTTC. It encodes CASKGGAQETQYF.

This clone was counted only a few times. The CDR3 sequence is CASSAGQDNGYTF. The DNA for the CDR3 is TGTGCCAGCAGCGCGGGACAGGATAATGGCTACACCTTC. The J gene is TRBJ1-2, the V gene TRBV5-4; TRBD1 matches 8 bases. J was trimmed by 6 bases and V by 4 bases; bases with no gene match: 5. This CDR3 has 13 amino acids. The V gene's germline CDR1 is SGHNT and CDR2 YYREEE (reference sequence).

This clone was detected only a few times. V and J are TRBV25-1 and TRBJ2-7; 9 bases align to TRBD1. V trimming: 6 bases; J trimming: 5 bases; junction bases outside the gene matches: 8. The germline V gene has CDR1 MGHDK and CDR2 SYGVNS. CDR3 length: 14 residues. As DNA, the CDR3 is TGTGCCAGCAGCCGGACAGGGGACCTCCACGAGCAGTACTTC. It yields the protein CASSRTGDLHEQYF.

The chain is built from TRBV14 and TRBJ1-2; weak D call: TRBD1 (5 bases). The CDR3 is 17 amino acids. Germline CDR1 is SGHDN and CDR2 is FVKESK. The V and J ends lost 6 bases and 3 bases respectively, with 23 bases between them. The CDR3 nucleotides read TGTGCCAGCAGTCGTAACGGCTGGTGCGCCAGGGACTATGGCTACACCTTC. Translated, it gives CASSRNGWCARDYGYTF.